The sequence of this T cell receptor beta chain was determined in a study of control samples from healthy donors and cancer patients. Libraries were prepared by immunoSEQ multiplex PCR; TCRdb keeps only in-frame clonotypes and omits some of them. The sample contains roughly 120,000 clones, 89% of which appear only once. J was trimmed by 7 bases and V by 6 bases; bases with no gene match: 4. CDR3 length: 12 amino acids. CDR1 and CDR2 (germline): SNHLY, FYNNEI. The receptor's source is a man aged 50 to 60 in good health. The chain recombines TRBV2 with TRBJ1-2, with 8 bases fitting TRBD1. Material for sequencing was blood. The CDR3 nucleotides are TGTGCCAGCAGAGGACAGGGTGGTGGCTACACCTTC. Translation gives CASRGQGGGYTF.